Here is one TCR beta chain with its context. This entry is derived from a study of long-term antiretroviral therapy in people with HIV. The CDR3 spans 18 residues. Germline V gives CDR1 SGHNT, CDR2 YENEEA. The germline V and J ends were trimmed by 5 bases and 0 bases, with 19 bases remaining between them. Sequencing relied on immunoSEQ assay v3.0, run at survey level. Here immunoSEQ multiplex PCR was the method, and the copy in TCRdb shows in-frame clones only, minus some. The repertoire has about 16,000 clones, over 70% of them found once; the top ten carry around 13%. The chain carries TRBV11-3 and TRBJ2-2, with D perhaps TRBD2 (6 bases). The material sequenced was unsorted PBMCs, taken approximately 14 months before starting antiretroviral therapy. The sequence was obtained from a man in his thirties or forties with HIV. CDR3 region: CASSHGGGSGPNTGELFF. For the CDR3, the DNA is TGTGCCAGCAGCCATGGTGGGGGGAGCGGACCGAACACCGGGGAGCTGTTTTTT.